This paragraph reports one T cell receptor (beta chain). These data belong to a study of T cell changes during pregnancy in multiple sclerosis. Only in-frame clones appear in the TCRdb table, and some are missing; sequencing was by immunoSEQ multiplex PCR. The sample lists tens of thousands of clones, roughly nine tenths occurring once. This CDR3 comprises 13 residues. Germline assignment: CDR1 MNHNS and CDR2 SASEGT. V was shortened by 6 bases and J by 3 bases, with 11 bases between the two germline ends. The TCR comes from a female donor with multiple sclerosis, enrolled in a pregnancy study. V gene TRBV6-1 combines with J gene TRBJ1-2; maybe TRBD1 (5 bases). Source: CD4+ T cells from peripheral blood mononuclear cells, taken in the third trimester of pregnancy. The CDR3 DNA reads as TGTGCCAGCAGACGACCGACAGACTATGGCTACACCTTC. Amino acids: CASRRPTDYGYTF.